These T cell receptor beta chains were read from a single sample in a study of monozygotic twins with inflammatory bowel disease. TCRdb reworked the 5' RACE reads into one entry per CDR3 protein, no DNA. The sample is made up of 330,000 or so distinct CDR3 sequences, and the top ten hold under 2.5% of it. The sample consisted of blood. These receptors all stem from a human donor with ulcerative colitis or Crohn's disease, or a healthy co-twin of an affected twin (not recorded which). Each CDR3 is given with its conserved first and last residue. Fields, in order: J gene, V gene, CDR3 protein.

J gene: TRBJ2-7
V gene: TRBV5-1
CDR3 protein: CASSLVGWGYEQYF

J gene: TRBJ1-6
V gene: TRBV27
CDR3 protein: CASSPPPGGVGRFGSLHF

J gene: TRBJ2-2
V gene: TRBV3-1
CDR3 protein: CASSHPGQGSNTGELFF

J gene: TRBJ2-1
V gene: TRBV7-2
CDR3 protein: CASSLLLGQEQFF

J gene: TRBJ2-2
V gene: TRBV6-2/TRBV6-3
CDR3 protein: CASRTSGGKNTGELFF

J gene: TRBJ2-1
V gene: TRBV4-1
CDR3 protein: CASRRIAGVDYNEQFF

J gene: TRBJ2-7
V gene: TRBV6-2/TRBV6-3
CDR3 protein: CASSYSRQADYEQYF

J gene: TRBJ1-5
V gene: TRBV7-2
CDR3 protein: CASSLVDRGNQPQHF

J gene: TRBJ2-7
V gene: TRBV20-1
CDR3 protein: CSAPDEQGVLEQYF

J gene: TRBJ2-7
V gene: TRBV27
CDR3 protein: CASSLGLPGQGILAQLGEQYF

J gene: TRBJ2-5
V gene: TRBV5-5
CDR3 protein: CASSPYAQEGTQYF

J gene: TRBJ1-4
V gene: TRBV7-2
CDR3 protein: CASSRKPKQGGDEKLFF

J gene: TRBJ2-1
V gene: TRBV7-9
CDR3 protein: CASSPIGAYEQFF

J gene: TRBJ2-7
V gene: TRBV11-2
CDR3 protein: CASSLEPSSYEQYF

J gene: TRBJ2-3
V gene: TRBV15
CDR3 protein: CATSTAGPTDTQYF

J gene: TRBJ2-7
V gene: TRBV11-2
CDR3 protein: CASSSRDEQYF

J gene: TRBJ2-6
V gene: TRBV20-1
CDR3 protein: CSARDSLYSGANVLTF

J gene: TRBJ2-2
V gene: TRBV9
CDR3 protein: CASRGTSSGGELFF

J gene: TRBJ2-3
V gene: TRBV20-1
CDR3 protein: CSASSGRASNTQYF

J gene: TRBJ2-7
V gene: TRBV20-1
CDR3 protein: CSAPEGQRGGKYEQYF